This entry lists 18 T cell receptor beta chains sequenced from one sample in a study of blood T cell repertoires in COVID-19. Sequencing was performed with immunoSEQ multiplex PCR; in TCRdb, only in-frame clones are kept and a portion is missing. The repertoire consists of over 150,000 clones, with approximately 87% occurring once and the leading ten covering around 20%. Material: peripheral blood. The receptors were sampled from an older man with active or convalescent COVID-19.

V gene TRBV4-3 combines with J gene TRBJ1-4; TRBD1 might be the D (6 bases). CDR1 and CDR2 from the germline V gene are LGHNA and YSLEER. The V and J ends lost 1 base and 8 bases respectively, with 14 bases between them. The CDR3 loop spans 15 amino acids. The DNA of the CDR3 is TGCGCCAGCAGCCAAGTGTCAGGGGTGGGAGAAAAACTGTTTTTT. This translates into CASSQVSGVGEKLFF.

The genes are TRBV29-1 and TRBJ1-1; 8 nucleotides align to TRBD1. The CDR3 totals 14 residues. Germline-derived CDR1 and CDR2 are SQVTM and ANQGSEA. With V trimmed by 7 bases and J by 3 bases, 10 bases remained unmatched. CDR3 loop: CSAIAGQGYTEAFF. Written as DNA, the CDR3 is TGCAGCGCAATTGCCGGACAGGGATACACTGAAGCTTTCTTT.

V is TRBV4-3 and J is TRBJ2-2; 9 nucleotides line up with TRBD2. This CDR3 comprises 17 residues. Trimming removed 0 bases from V and 7 bases from J; junction bases left unmatched: 9. Germline V gene data show CDR1 as LGHNA and CDR2 as YSLEER. CDR3 region: CASSQDAGGPIIGELFF. The DNA for the CDR3 is TGCGCCAGCAGCCAAGATGCGGGAGGGCCAATAATCGGGGAGCTGTTTTTT.

CDR3 bases: TGTGCCAGCTCACCCGGACAGGGAGGATCGGAAAAACTGTTTTTT. Its translation: CASSPGQGGSEKLFF. The rearrangement uses TRBV18 and TRBJ1-4; 8 bases agree with TRBD1. This CDR3 is built from 15 residues. Unmatched junction bases numbered 8, after V lost 3 bases and J lost 8 bases. CDR1 and CDR2 from the germline V gene are KGHSH and LQKENI.

This chain joins TRBV29-1 and TRBJ2-7; possibly TRBD2 for D (6 bases). Trimming pared 0 bases from V and 3 bases from J, leaving 12 bases between. Per germline, CDR1 SQVTM and CDR2 ANQGSEA. The CDR3 sequence is 14 residues long. This CDR3 reads CSVEDPDSGYEQYF. The CDR3 DNA reads as TGCAGCGTTGAAGATCCGGATAGCGGCTACGAGCAGTACTTC.

The rearrangement links TRBV5-1 to TRBJ1-4; D gene ambiguous. The germline CDR1 and CDR2 sequences are SGHRS and YFSETQ. V was cut by 0 bases and J by 3 bases, with 9 bases left in between. The CDR3 spans 15 residues. CDR3 sequence: CASSLVGAANEKLFF. CDR3 sequence (DNA): TGCGCCAGCAGCTTGGTGGGAGCTGCTAATGAAAAACTGTTTTTT.

The CDR3 loop reads CASSLDQRTGPQPQHF. The CDR3 nucleotides are TGTGCCAGCAGCTTGGACCAGAGGACAGGGCCTCAGCCCCAGCATTTT. This sequence joins TRBV5-6 and TRBJ1-5, with 8 nucleotides matching TRBD1. V trimming: 0 bases; J trimming: 6 bases; junction bases outside the gene matches: 8. Germline assignment: CDR1 SGHDT and CDR2 YYEEEE. The CDR3 covers 16 residues. The variable domain in full, with the rest retrieved from reference TRBV5-6 and TRBJ1-5, is DAGVTQSPTHLIKTRGQQVTLRCSPKSGHDTVSWYQQALGQGPQFIFQYYEEEERQRGNFPDRFSGHQFPNYSSELNVNALLLGDSALYLCASSLDQRTGPQPQHFGDGTRLSIL.

This chain joins TRBV14 and TRBJ1-1; D remains ambiguous. The ends were cut back, 4 bases at V and 0 bases at J, with 18 bases in the middle. Germline CDR1 reads SGHDN; CDR2 reads FVKESK. The CDR3 spans 17 residues. The CDR3 region has the DNA TGTGCCAGCAGCCCATCACCGGGGTCTCACATGAACACTGAAGCTTTCTTT. Its protein product is CASSPSPGSHMNTEAFF. Based on the CDR3 plus reference TRBV14 and TRBJ1-1, the full variable domain is EAGVTQFPSHSVIEKGQTVTLRCDPISGHDNLYWYRRVMGKEIKFLLHFVKESKQDESGMPNNRFLAERTGGTYSTLKVQPAELEDSGVYFCASSPSPGSHMNTEAFFGQGTRLTVV.

The CDR3 loop is CASSGQGATNEKLFF. The DNA of the CDR3 is TGTGCCAGCTCTGGACAGGGGGCGACTAATGAAAAACTGTTTTTT. The chain links TRBV6-1 to TRBJ1-4; 11 nucleotides line up with TRBD1. Trimming cost V 8 bases and J 2 bases; bases outside gene matches: 4. There are 15 residues in the CDR3. Germline CDR1 and CDR2: MNHNS and SASEGT.

The rearrangement uses TRBV3-1 (or the pseudogene TRBV3-2) and TRBJ1-6, with D uncertain. CDR1 is LGHDT, CDR2 YNNKEL, per germline (reference sequence). The ends were cut back, 1 base at V and 6 bases at J, with 10 bases in the middle. This CDR3 comprises 15 residues. CDR3 in amino acids: CASSQVRGFNSPLHF. The CDR3 nucleotides are TGTGCCAGCAGCCAAGTAAGAGGCTTTAATTCACCCCTCCACTTT.

This clone appeared a single time. This sequence joins TRBV6-2 or TRBV6-3 and TRBJ2-4; tentative D call: TRBD2 (5 bases). Trimming removed 3 bases at V and 2 bases at J, with 11 bases between. The germline V gene has CDR1 MNHEY and CDR2 SVGEGT. The CDR3 length is 15 residues. The CDR3 DNA is TGTGCCAGCAGTTATTATTCCGGGACCAAAAACATTCAGTACTTC. Translating gives CASSYYSGTKNIQYF.

J is TRBJ1-2 and V is TRBV9; TRBD1 agrees at 10 bases. The ends lost 0 bases at V and 5 bases at J; junction bases unmatched: 10. The CDR3 covers 17 residues. Germline V gene sequence: CDR1 SGDLS, CDR2 YYNGEE. The CDR3 DNA reads as TGTGCCAGCAGCGTAGAGCGGAGGACAGGGGGTCGTTATGGCTACACCTTC. Translating it yields CASSVERRTGGRYGYTF.

The chain combines TRBV5-5 with TRBJ1-4, with D perhaps matching TRBD1 (6 bases). The CDR3 spans 15 residues. Germline V gene lookup returns CDR1 SGHKS and CDR2 YYEKEE (reference sequence). The germline V and J ends were trimmed by 4 bases and 2 bases, with 12 bases remaining between them. The CDR3 protein is CASSPGGGTNEKLFF. The CDR3 nucleotides are TGTGCCAGCAGCCCGGGAGGGGGGACTAATGAAAAACTGTTTTTT.

This chain joins TRBV5-4 and TRBJ1-3; no clear D. Trimming left V 3 bases short and J 1 base short, with 17 bases between. CDR1 and CDR2 (germline): SGHNT, YYREEE (reference sequence). This CDR3 contains 17 residues. CDR3 sequence: CASSWGGGLQSGNTIYF. For the CDR3, the DNA is TGTGCCAGCAGCTGGGGAGGCGGACTCCAGTCTGGAAACACCATATATTTT.

J is TRBJ1-1 and V is TRBV11-2; D gene unclear. V lost 4 bases and J lost 6, with 18 bases in between. Germline V gives CDR1 SGHAT, CDR2 FQNNGV. The CDR3 consists of 15 residues. CDR3 loop: CASSSQLAGWSEAFF. CDR3 sequence (DNA): TGTGCCAGCAGCTCGCAGCTGGCGGGGTGGTCTGAAGCTTTCTTT.

The CDR3 coding sequence is TGTGCCAGCAGCTCCACAGGTTCCTATGAAAAACTGTTTTTT. Its translation: CASSSTGSYEKLFF. J is TRBJ1-4 and V is TRBV7-9; TRBD1 is a possible D gene (5 bases). This CDR3 comprises 14 residues. The V gene lost 4 bases and the J gene lost 6 bases, with 12 bases spanning the gap. Germline values: CDR1 SEHNR, CDR2 FQNEAQ (reference sequence).

J is TRBJ2-1 and V is TRBV5-1, with 9 bases identical to TRBD2. The length of the CDR3 is 15 residues. Per germline, CDR1 SGHRS and CDR2 YFSETQ. Trimming took 5 bases from V and 3 from J; bases not matched to a gene: 6. For the CDR3, the DNA is TGCGCCAGCAGTTTTATAGCGGGAGACTACAATGAGCAGTTCTTC. It specifies CASSFIAGDYNEQFF.

This chain joins TRBV28 and TRBJ1-1; D is unclear. V lost 6 bases to trimming and J lost 0 bases, with 17 bases between them. The CDR3 covers 16 residues. Per the germline V gene, CDR1 is MDHEN and CDR2 is SYDVKM. CDR3 nucleotides: TGTGCCAGCAGGTCGGGTCCTTTGACCCTGAACACTGAAGCTTTCTTT. Its protein is CASRSGPLTLNTEAFF.